The TCR beta chain described here comes from a study of cytomegalovirus exposure and HLA in healthy donors. In germline, CDR1 is LNHDA, CDR2 SQIVND (reference sequence). The CDR3 is 17 residues long. Trimming removed 0 bases from V and 4 bases from J; junction bases left unmatched: 8. Primers included in the PCR were 60 Vbeta and 13 Jbeta primers. The table came from immunoSEQ multiplex PCR; TCRdb's copy has only in-frame clones and leaves some out. Among approximately 190,000 clones listed, around 84% were seen once. The sample taken for sequencing was PBMCs. This chain uses TRBV19 with TRBJ2-2; 7 bases align to TRBD1. This clonotype was obtained from a man aged 35-49 years in good health and CMV-seropositive. Written as DNA, the CDR3 is TGTGCCAGTAGTATAGAAGGGGGCCTAGGGTCCACCGGGGAGCTGTTTTTT. This translates into CASSIEGGLGSTGELFF.